The 2 T cell receptor beta chains presented below share a single source sample, sequenced in a study of OX40 agonist ivuxolimab in advanced cancers. The protocol was immunoSEQ multiplex PCR, while the TCRdb copy is restricted to in-frame clones and leaves out a portion. This sample has some 40,000 clones, with over 65% found just once. The starting material was CD4+ or CD8+ T cells sorted from blood, obtained in a trial of the OX40 agonist ivuxolimab. Source of these receptors: an adult with an advanced solid tumor such as melanoma, head and neck, liver or kidney cancer.

The CDR3 bases are TGTGCCAGCAGCTTAGATACAGGCGTCGGATCGAGCACTGAAGCTTTCTTT. Protein: CASSLDTGVGSSTEAFF. The chain carries TRBV7-2 and TRBJ1-1; D may be TRBD1 (5 bases). The V end was cut by 1 base, the J end by 4 bases, with 19 bases between. Germline V gene data show CDR1 as SGHTA and CDR2 as FQGNSA. CDR3 length: 17 amino acids.

This clone was detected a few times. The chain links TRBV7-9 to TRBJ1-4; possibly TRBD1 for D (5 bases). Germline V CDR1 and CDR2: SEHNR, FQNEAQ (reference sequence). Trimming took 2 bases from V and 5 from J, leaving 12 bases between them. This CDR3 is 15 amino acids long. CDR3 DNA sequence: TGTGCCAGCAGCTTAATGGGGGAGTCCAATGAAAAACTGTTTTTT. Protein sequence: CASSLMGESNEKLFF. The full variable domain, completed using reference TRBV7-9 and TRBJ1-4, is DTGVSQNPRHKITKRGQNVTFRCDPISEHNRLYWYRQTLGQGPEFLTYFQNEAQLEKSRLLSDRFSAERPKGSFSTLEIQRTEQGDSAMYLCASSLMGESNEKLFFGSGTQLSVL.